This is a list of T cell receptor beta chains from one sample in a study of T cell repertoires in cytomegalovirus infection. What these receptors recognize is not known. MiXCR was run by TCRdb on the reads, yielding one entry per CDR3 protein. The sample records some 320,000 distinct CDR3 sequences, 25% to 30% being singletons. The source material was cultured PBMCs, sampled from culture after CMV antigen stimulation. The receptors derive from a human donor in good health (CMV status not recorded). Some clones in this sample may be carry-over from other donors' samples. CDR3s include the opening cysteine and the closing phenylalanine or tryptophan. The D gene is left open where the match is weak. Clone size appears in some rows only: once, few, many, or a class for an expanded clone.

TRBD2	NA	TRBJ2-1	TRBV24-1	TGTGCCACCAGTGATGAAGCCAGCGGGAGCGGCGGTGAGCAGTTCTTC	CATSDEASGSGGEQFF
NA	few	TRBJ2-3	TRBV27	TGTGCCAGCAGTCCGCTGACAGGAACTAGCACAGATACGCAGTATTTT	CASSPLTGTSTDTQYF
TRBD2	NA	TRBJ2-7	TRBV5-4	TGTGCCAGCAGCTCGGGACTAGCGGGTTCCTACGAGCAGTACTTC	CASSSGLAGSYEQYF
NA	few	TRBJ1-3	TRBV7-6	TGTGCCAGCACCGACGCGCCCCTAACAGGAAACACCATATATTTT	CASTDAPLTGNTIYF
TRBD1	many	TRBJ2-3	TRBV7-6	TGTGCCAGCAGTACCGGACAGGGTGTCACAGATACGCAGTATTTT	CASSTGQGVTDTQYF
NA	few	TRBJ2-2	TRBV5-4	TGTGCCAGCAGCACGCCTAGCTCGAACACCGGGGAGCTGTTTTTT	CASSTPSSNTGELFF
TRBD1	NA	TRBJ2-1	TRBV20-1	TGCAGTGCTAGAGTAGGAAGAGGGACAGCCTACAATGAGCAGTTCTTC	CSARVGRGTAYNEQFF
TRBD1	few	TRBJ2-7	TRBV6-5	TGTGCCAGCAGCCGTCCGGGACAGTCCTCCTACGAGCAGTACTTC	CASSRPGQSSYEQYF
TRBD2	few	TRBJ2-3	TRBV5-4	TGTGCCAGCAGCGGAATACTAGCGGGAGCAGATACGCAGTATTTT	CASSGILAGADTQYF
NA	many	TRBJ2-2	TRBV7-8	TGTGCCAGCAGACTTCAGGGTAACACCGGGGAGCTGTTTTTT	CASRLQGNTGELFF
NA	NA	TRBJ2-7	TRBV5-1	TGCGCCAGCAGCCCAGACGTCACCTACGAGCAGTACTTC	CASSPDVTYEQYF
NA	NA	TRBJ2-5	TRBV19	TGTGCCAGTAGCCTTGCTGGACAGCTCGTGGAGACCCAGTACTTC	CASSLAGQLVETQYF
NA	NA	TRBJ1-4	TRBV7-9	TGTGCCAGCAGCCCCCTCGTGGGGGATGAAAAACTGTTTTTT	CASSPLVGDEKLFF
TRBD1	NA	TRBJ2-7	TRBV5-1	TGCGCCAGCAGCTCCGCGGGACAGGGGACGAACGAGCAGTACTTC	CASSSAGQGTNEQYF
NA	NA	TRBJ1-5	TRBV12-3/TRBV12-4	TGTGCCAGCAGCGACGGTCGCGGAAATCAGCCCCAGCATTTT	CASSDGRGNQPQHF
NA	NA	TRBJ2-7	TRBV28	TGTGCCAGCAGTTTCGCCTTTCGGGGGAGCTCCTACGAGCAGTACTTC	CASSFAFRGSSYEQYF
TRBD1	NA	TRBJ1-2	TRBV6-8	TGTGCCAGCAGCCAGGGACAGGGGTTTGGCTACACCTTC	CASSQGQGFGYTF
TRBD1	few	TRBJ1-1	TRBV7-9	TGTGCCAGCCGCTATGTATGGGACAGGGAGTACACTGAAGCTTTCTTT	CASRYVWDREYTEAFF
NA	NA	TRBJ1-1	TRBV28	TGTGCCAGCAGCTGGGGCAGTGAAGCTTTCTTT	CASSWGSEAFF
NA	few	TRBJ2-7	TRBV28	TGTGCCAGCAGTTTAAGTACGCCCTACGAGCAGTACTTC	CASSLSTPYEQYF
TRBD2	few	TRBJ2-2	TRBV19	TGTGCCAGCCTGGAACTGGGGGGGTCGAACACCGGGGAGCTGTTTTTT	CASLELGGSNTGELFF
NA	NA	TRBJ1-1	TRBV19	TGTGCCAGTCTGCCGGGACTTATGAACACTGAAGCTTTCTTT	CASLPGLMNTEAFF
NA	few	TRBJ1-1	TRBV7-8	TGTGCCAGCAGCTTAGCAGGGGGGCATGAAGCTTTCTTT	CASSLAGGHEAFF
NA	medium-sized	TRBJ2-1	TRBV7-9	TGTGCCAGCACCCTTAGTCCTAGCGACGAGCAGTTCTTC	CASTLSPSDEQFF
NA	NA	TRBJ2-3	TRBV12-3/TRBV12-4	TGTGCCAGCAGTCTTATGGGGGAACCTTTCACAGATACGCAGTATTTT	CASSLMGEPFTDTQYF
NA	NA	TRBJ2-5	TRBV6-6	TGTGCCAGCACCAGCCCCCCAAGGAGGTCAGAGACCCAGTACTTC	CASTSPPRRSETQYF
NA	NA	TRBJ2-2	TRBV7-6	TGTGCCAGCAGCTTAGCGCGGATCGGGAGGAACACCGGGGAGCTGTTTTTT	CASSLARIGRNTGELFF
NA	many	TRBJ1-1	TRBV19	TGTGCCAGTAGTATAGGATCATTGGTTGAAGCTTTCTTT	CASSIGSLVEAFF
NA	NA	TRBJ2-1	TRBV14	TGTGCCAGCAGCCAAGATTTGGGAGTAGCTTATTACAATGAGCAGTTCTTC	CASSQDLGVAYYNEQFF
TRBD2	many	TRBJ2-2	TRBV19	TGTGCCAGTACGAGGACTAGCGGGCTCGCGAACACCGGGGAGCTGTTTTTT	CASTRTSGLANTGELFF
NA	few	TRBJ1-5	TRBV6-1	TGTGCCAGCAGTGAAGCTGCCGGGCAGTTTAGCAATCAGCCCCAGCATTTT	CASSEAAGQFSNQPQHF
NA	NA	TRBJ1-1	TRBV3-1	TGTGCCAGCAGCCAACAGGGTTGGGAAGCTTTCTTT	CASSQQGWEAFF
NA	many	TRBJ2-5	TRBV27	TGTGCCAGCAGTTTAACAGGAGGAGAGACCCAGTACTTC	CASSLTGGETQYF
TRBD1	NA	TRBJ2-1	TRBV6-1	TGTGCCAGCAGCAGACAGGGGACCACCTACAATGAGCAGTTCTTC	CASSRQGTTYNEQFF
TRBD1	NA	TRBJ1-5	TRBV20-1	TGCAGTGCTAGGGGACAGTTGAATCAGCCCCAGCATTTT	CSARGQLNQPQHF
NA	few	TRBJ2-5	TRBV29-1	TGCAGCGTTGGTAGGGGAGAGACCCAGTACTTC	CSVGRGETQYF
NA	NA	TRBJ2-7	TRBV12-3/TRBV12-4	TGTGCCAGCAGTCCTTCGACTAGATTGGAGCAGTACTTC	CASSPSTRLEQYF
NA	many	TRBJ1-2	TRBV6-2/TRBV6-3	TGTGCCAGCAGTTATTCTCAGGTCTTGGGCTACACCTTC	CASSYSQVLGYTF
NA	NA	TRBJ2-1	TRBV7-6	TGTGCCAGCAGCTCACCCCCTAGCGATACCTACAATGAGCAGTTCTTC	CASSSPPSDTYNEQFF
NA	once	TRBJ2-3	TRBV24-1	TGTGCCACCAGTGATTTCGAAGGAACGCAGTATTTT	CATSDFEGTQYF
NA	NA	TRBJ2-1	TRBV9	TGTGCCAGCAGCGTAGGGGAGACTAGGACTTACAATGAGCAGTTCTTC	CASSVGETRTYNEQFF
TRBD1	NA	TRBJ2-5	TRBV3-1	TGTGCCAGCAGCCAGGGAACAGGGGGCCGAGAGACCCAGTACTTC	CASSQGTGGRETQYF
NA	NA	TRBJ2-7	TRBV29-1	TGCAGCGTCGCTGGACGGGACACAGCCTACGAGCAGTACTTC	CSVAGRDTAYEQYF
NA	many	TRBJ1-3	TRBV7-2	TGTGCCAGCAGCTTCCAGACAGATGGAAACACCATATATTTT	CASSFQTDGNTIYF
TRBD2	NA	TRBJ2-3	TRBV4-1	TGCGCCAGCAGCCAATCTAGCGGGAGTTTCACAGATACGCAGTATTTT	CASSQSSGSFTDTQYF